The TCR beta chain described here comes from a study of blood T cells in healthy people across ages. Primers used in a second PCR of about 6 to 11 cycles were a sample-barcoded 5' primer and a J-beta primer mix. Every single cDNA molecule received a tag from a template-switch adaptor with 12 random nucleotides. TCRdb analysed the 5' RACE reads with MiXCR anew, one entry per CDR3 protein. Of 700,000 to 900,000 distinct CDR3 sequences listed, approximately 53% are singletons. Germline-derived CDR1 and CDR2 are SGHRS and YFSETQ. This CDR3 is 16 amino acids long. The V gene end was trimmed by 6 bases and the J gene end by 0 bases; junction bases not matched to a gene: 8. This clonotype is a singleton in its sample.

The source material was blood. The rearrangement uses TRBV5-1 and TRBJ2-1; 8 nucleotides align to TRBD2. The receptor comes from a man older than 75 in good health. The CDR3 region has the DNA TGCGCCAGCAAAGCGGGGGCAGCCAGCTCCTACAATGAGCAGTTCTTC. Its translation: CASKAGAASSYNEQFF.